This TCR beta chain was identified during a study of T cell changes during pregnancy in multiple sclerosis. CDR3 length: 13 amino acids. Trimming cost V 2 bases and J 4 bases, with 11 bases left between them. Germline CDR1 reads GTSNPN; CDR2 reads SVGIG (reference sequence). Only in-frame clones appear in the TCRdb table, and some are missing; sequencing was by immunoSEQ multiplex PCR. The repertoire consists of tens of thousands of clones, with 93% occurring once and the leading ten covering roughly 2.5%. The V call is TRBV30, the J call TRBJ1-2, with D possibly matching TRBD1 (6 bases). The receptor was derived from a female donor with multiple sclerosis, enrolled in a pregnancy study. The input for sequencing was CD8+ T cells from peripheral blood mononuclear cells, taken in the third trimester of pregnancy. The CDR3, as DNA: TGTGCCTGGAGTCCCCAGGGGACCTATGGCTACACCTTC. The encoded protein is CAWSPQGTYGYTF.